These 9 T cell receptor beta chains share one sample of origin, sequenced in a study of CD8+ T cells in alopecia areata. cDNA serving as the sequencing template came from extracted, reverse transcribed RNA. This table comes from immunoSEQ multiplex PCR, and its TCRdb copy is limited to in-frame clones, with some not included. The data contain roughly 76,000 clones, roughly 28% of them singletons. Treatment given: oral pan-JAK inhibitor, 5-10 mg twice daily. This specimen was CD8+ T cells sorted from blood, taken at week 4, from a patient treated with tofacitinib. The receptors were gathered from a human donor with alopecia areata.

This clone has a handful of counts. J is TRBJ2-1 and V is TRBV9; D gene unclear. The CDR3 has 17 residues. Trimming pared 0 bases from V and 1 base from J, leaving 14 bases between. The V gene's germline CDR1 is SGDLS and CDR2 YYNGEE. The CDR3 reads CASSVVDRADSYNEQFF. Here the CDR3 DNA reads TGTGCCAGCAGCGTAGTAGATAGGGCAGATTCCTACAATGAGCAGTTCTTC.

The CDR3: CAWNFYEQYF. Written as DNA, the CDR3 is TGTGCCTGGAACTTCTACGAGCAGTACTTC. The chain carries TRBV30 and TRBJ2-7; D is ambiguous. CDR3 size: 10 residues. V was pared by 4 bases and J by 3 bases, with 4 bases between. CDR1 and CDR2 from the germline V gene are GTSNPN and SVGIG (reference sequence).

The table lists this clone with a count of one. The chain has TRBV29-1 and TRBJ2-2; D possibly matches TRBD1 or TRBD2 (5 bases each). V was cut by 1 base and J by 0 bases, with 21 bases left in between. Germline loops: CDR1 SQVTM, CDR2 ANQGSEA. This CDR3 comprises 19 residues. CDR3 DNA: TGCAGCGTTGAAGGCAGTCCGGGACCAACTAAATCGAACACCGGGGAGCTGTTTTTT. This translates into CSVEGSPGPTKSNTGELFF.

The chain recombines TRBV11-2 with TRBJ2-5; 7 positions agree with TRBD1. V gave up 6 bases and J gave up 0 bases; unmatched junction bases: 7. This CDR3 comprises 15 residues. Germline V lookup: CDR1 SGHAT, CDR2 FQNNGV. The CDR3 DNA is TGTGCCAGCAGGCCAGGGGGTGGCTACCAAGAGACCCAGTACTTC. The encoded protein is CASRPGGGYQETQYF.

In this sample, this clone turned up a few times. The J gene is TRBJ2-5, the V gene TRBV19; tentative D call: TRBD2 (5 bases). Looked up from germline, CDR1 is LNHDA and CDR2 is SQIVND (reference sequence). CDR3 size: 13 residues. Trimming took off 6 bases at V and 3 bases at J, with 11 bases between the two ends. Here the CDR3 DNA reads TGTGCCAGTAGCTCGCGGGCAGAAGAGACCCAGTACTTC. Translated: CASSSRAEETQYF.

CDR3 loop: CASSPNVYEQYF. CDR3 sequence (DNA): TGTGCCAGCAGTCCTAATGTCTACGAGCAGTACTTC. This chain joins TRBV7-9 and TRBJ2-7; D is undetermined. V lost 6 bases to trimming and J lost 3 bases, with 9 bases between them. The germline V gene encodes CDR1 SEHNR and CDR2 FQNEAQ (reference sequence). This CDR3 comprises 12 residues.

The chain carries TRBV29-1 and TRBJ2-7; 7 nucleotides match TRBD1. CDR1 is SQVTM, CDR2 ANQGSEA, per germline. The ends lost 2 bases at V and 6 bases at J; junction bases unmatched: 7. CDR3 length equals 13 residues. CDR3 DNA sequence: TGCAGCGTTGAAACGCAGGGGGAAGTCGAGCAGTACTTC. It codes for CSVETQGEVEQYF.

In its sample, this clone was seen a few times. The V and J genes are TRBV11-2 and TRBJ2-1; 7 nucleotides agree with TRBD2. The CDR3 has 16 residues. V lost 4 bases to trimming and J lost 9 bases; unmatched junction nucleotides: 15. CDR1 SGHAT and CDR2 FQNNGV come from the germline V gene. The DNA of the CDR3 is TGTGCCAGCAGCTCATACACCGACGGACTAGGACGTGAGCAGTTCTTC. As protein: CASSSYTDGLGREQFF. The full variable domain, in which reference TRBV11-2 and TRBJ2-1 provide the parts outside the CDR3, is EAGVAQSPRYKIIEKRQSVAFWCNPISGHATLYWYQQILGQGPKLLIQFQNNGVVDDSQLPKDRFSAERLKGVDSTLKIQPAKLEDSAVYLCASSSYTDGLGREQFFGPGTRLTVL.

V is TRBV7-9 and J is TRBJ1-2, with 8 positions matching TRBD1. V trimming: 8 bases; J trimming: 6 bases; junction bases outside the gene matches: 14. In germline, CDR1 is SEHNR, CDR2 FQNEAQ (reference sequence). There are 15 residues in the CDR3. CDR3 residues: CASLPWTGPNNGYTF. The DNA for the CDR3 is TGTGCCAGCTTACCTTGGACAGGGCCAAACAATGGCTACACCTTC.